This T cell receptor beta chain stems from a study of blood T cell repertoires in COVID-19. Generated by immunoSEQ multiplex PCR, the TCRdb table keeps only in-frame clones and is missing some. The data show roughly 200,000 clones, about 84% seen once. V lost 4 bases and J lost 6, with 8 bases in between. CDR3 size: 12 residues. The V gene's germline CDR1 is LGHDT and CDR2 YNNKEL (reference sequence). The sequence was obtained from a person between 70 and 80 years old with COVID-19, enrolled during active disease. The sample comprised peripheral blood. The rearrangement links TRBV3-1 (or the pseudogene TRBV3-2) to TRBJ2-3; D gene unclear. The CDR3 DNA follows: TGTGCCAGCAGCCCCTTTAGCGATACGCAGTATTTT. Translating gives CASSPFSDTQYF.